Presented here are 20 T cell receptor beta chains from one specimen sequenced in a study of blood T cell repertoires in COVID-19. The data were produced by immunoSEQ multiplex PCR, yet TCRdb's version contains in-frame clones alone and is incomplete. The table has about 180,000 clones, less than 85% seen once; the top ten hold under 8.5%. The specimen sequenced was peripheral blood. These receptors all stem from a human donor in a cohort sampled during active COVID-19.

In DNA, the CDR3 is TGTGCCAGCAGCTCCTCAACAGGGGGCTTCGACGGCTACACCTTC. Its translation is CASSSSTGGFDGYTF. The gene calls are TRBV7-9 and TRBJ1-2; 9 nucleotides match TRBD1. The junction had 11 bases not matched to a gene; V was cut back by 4 bases and J by 8 bases. CDR1 and CDR2 from the germline V gene are SEHNR and FQNEAQ (reference sequence). The CDR3 is 15 residues long.

This rearrangement joins TRBV19 to TRBJ1-2; D uncertain. The length of the CDR3 is 18 residues. Germline CDR1 reads LNHDA; CDR2 reads SQIVND (reference sequence). V was cut by 5 bases and J by 0 bases, with 22 bases left in between. In nucleotides, the CDR3 is TGTGCCAGTAGTCTTATGAAGCCTTTCTTTTTTACTAACTATGGCTACACCTTC. Amino acids: CASSLMKPFFFTNYGYTF.

The chain joins TRBV3-1 (or the pseudogene TRBV3-2) to TRBJ2-2; TRBD2 might be the D (6 bases). V shed 4 bases and J shed 6 bases, with 6 bases lying between them. The CDR3 sequence is 12 residues long. In germline, CDR1 is LGHDT, CDR2 YNNKEL (reference sequence). The CDR3 region is CASSPGAGELFF. The CDR3, as DNA: TGTGCCAGCAGCCCGGGGGCCGGGGAGCTGTTTTTT.

The chain couples TRBV7-9 to TRBJ2-6; unclear D gene. V lost 1 base and J lost 4, with 8 bases in between. Germline V gene data show CDR1 as SEHNR and CDR2 as FQNEAQ (reference sequence). The CDR3 is 15 amino acids. CDR3 sequence (DNA): TGTGCCAGCAGCTTAGGATTAGTCGGGGCCAACGTCCTGACTTTC. This gives the protein CASSLGLVGANVLTF.

V usage is TRBV6-5 and J usage is TRBJ2-1, with TRBD1 matching 8 bases. The trim removed 5 bases at V and 6 bases at J, leaving 9 bases unmatched. The V gene's germline CDR1 is MNHEY and CDR2 SVGAGI. The CDR3 extends over 15 amino acids. The CDR3 DNA sequence: TGTGCCAGCAGTAAACAGGGGGTACTTGGCAATGAGCAGTTCTTC. Its translation: CASSKQGVLGNEQFF.

The chain has TRBV5-5 and TRBJ2-7, with a tentative D call TRBD2 (6 bases). The V end was cut by 0 bases, the J end by 0 bases, with 10 bases between. The germline V gene encodes CDR1 SGHKS and CDR2 YYEKEE (reference sequence). This CDR3 region has 15 residues. The CDR3, as DNA: TGTGCCAGCAGCTTGGTCCGGGACTTCTCCTACGAGCAGTACTTC. Amino acids: CASSLVRDFSYEQYF. Full variable domain (missing parts from reference TRBV5-5 and TRBJ2-7): DAGVTQSPTHLIKTRGQQVTLRCSPISGHKSVSWYQQVLGQGPQFIFQYYEKEERGRGNFPDRFSARQFPNYSSELNVNALLLGDSALYLCASSLVRDFSYEQYFGPGTRLTVT.

This chain connects TRBV7-8 to TRBJ1-2; D is unclear. Between the trimmed V and J ends, which lost 5 bases and 4 bases, there was a span of 14 bases. The CDR3 covers 14 residues. Germline CDR1 reads SGHVS; CDR2 reads FQNEAQ. The CDR3 here is CASSPGGRIYGYTF. As DNA, the CDR3 is TGTGCCAGCAGCCCAGGAGGGAGGATCTATGGCTACACCTTC.

This clone was detected only once. This chain uses TRBV6-5 with TRBJ1-2, with 10 bases aligning to TRBD1. The CDR3 contains 15 residues. Germline V gene sequence: CDR1 MNHEY, CDR2 SVGAGI. J gave up 5 bases and V 1 base, and 4 bases lay outside the gene matches. The CDR3 protein is CASSYWDRGWYGYTF. The DNA of the CDR3 is TGTGCCAGCAGTTACTGGGACAGGGGTTGGTATGGCTACACCTTC.

This clone was found a few times. The same CDR3 arises from other DNA sequences in this sample as well. V gene TRBV19 combines with J gene TRBJ1-5; no clear D gene. The CDR3 spans 13 residues. CDR1 and CDR2 (germline): LNHDA, SQIVND (reference sequence). V shed 3 bases and J shed 4 bases, with 7 bases lying between them. CDR3 sequence reads: CASSIAGNQPQHF. The CDR3, as DNA: TGTGCCAGTAGTATTGCCGGGAATCAGCCCCAGCATTTT.

V is TRBV7-9 and J is TRBJ2-7; TRBD1 agrees at 7 bases. Trimming removed 4 bases from V and 4 bases from J; junction bases left unmatched: 10. The germline CDR1 and CDR2 sequences are SEHNR and FQNEAQ (reference sequence). CDR3 length: 15 amino acids. The CDR3 sequence: CASSSTTGKRYEQYF. The CDR3, as DNA: TGTGCCAGCAGCTCGACGACAGGGAAACGGTACGAGCAGTACTTC.

Here the CDR3 DNA reads TGTGCCATCAGTGCGGTAGATCATGGAAACACCATATATTTT. Translated, it gives CAISAVDHGNTIYF. The chain carries TRBV10-3 and TRBJ1-3, with D unresolved. Germline V lookup: CDR1 ENHRY, CDR2 SYGVKD. Trimming took off 4 bases at V and 3 bases at J, with 10 bases between the two ends. This CDR3 has 14 amino acids.

V usage is TRBV18 and J usage is TRBJ2-7; perhaps TRBD1 as D (5 bases). The CDR3 sequence is 14 residues long. V was pared by 2 bases and J by 6 bases, with 14 bases between. From germline, CDR1 is KGHSH and CDR2 LQKENI. The DNA of the CDR3 is TGTGCCAGCTCACCAGCCCCTAGGGGTGGCGAGCAGTACTTC. This codes for CASSPAPRGGEQYF.

The rearrangement links TRBV12-5 to TRBJ1-5; 8 positions agree with TRBD1. The CDR3 has 15 amino acids. Per the germline V gene, CDR1 is LGHNT and CDR2 is FRNRAP. J lost 2 bases, V lost 8 bases, and 8 bases had no gene match. CDR3 sequence (DNA): TGTGCTAGTAAGCAGGGGGCGTATGGCAATCAGCCCCAGCATTTT. Encoded protein: CASKQGAYGNQPQHF.

V gene TRBV5-6 combines with J gene TRBJ2-3, with a weak D call TRBD2 (5 bases). Germline V gene lookup returns CDR1 SGHDT and CDR2 YYEEEE. V gave up 1 base and J gave up 1 base, with 10 bases separating them. CDR3 length equals 15 residues. This CDR3 is CASSLRGPRTDTQYF. As DNA, the CDR3 is TGTGCCAGCAGCTTGAGAGGGCCCCGCACAGATACGCAGTATTTT.

The gene calls are TRBV2 and TRBJ1-2; D perhaps matches TRBD1 (5 bases). The CDR3 runs 18 residues. The ends were cut back, 0 bases at V and 4 bases at J, with 21 bases in the middle. In germline, CDR1 is SNHLY, CDR2 FYNNEI. CDR3 protein: CASSEAVGRAIRAYGYTF. DNA of the CDR3: TGTGCCAGCAGTGAAGCAGTCGGCAGGGCCATCCGAGCCTATGGCTACACCTTC. The variable domain in full, with the rest retrieved from reference TRBV2 and TRBJ1-2, is EPEVTQTPSHQVTQMGQEVILRCVPISNHLYFYWYRQILGQKVEFLVSFYNNEISEKSEIFDDQFSVERPDGSNFTLKIRSTKLEDSAMYFCASSEAVGRAIRAYGYTFGSGTRLTVV.

This clone was detected only a few times. CDR3 nucleotides: TGTGCCAGCAGCTCCCCGGGTCCGACAGAGACCCAGTACTTC. Translation gives CASSSPGPTETQYF. This chain joins TRBV5-4 and TRBJ2-5; the D is unclear. This CDR3 spans 14 amino acids. CDR1 is SGHNT, CDR2 YYREEE, per germline (reference sequence). Deletions cut 3 bases from V and 4 bases from J, with 13 bases between. The whole variable domain, filled in from reference TRBV5-4 and TRBJ2-5, reads ETGVTQSPTHLIKTRGQQVTLRCSSQSGHNTVSWYQQALGQGPQFIFQYYREEENGRGNFPPRFSGLQFPNYSSELNVNALELDDSALYLCASSSPGPTETQYFGPGTRLLVL.

The V and J genes are TRBV19 and TRBJ2-7; 10 bases align to TRBD1. Per germline, CDR1 LNHDA and CDR2 SQIVND (reference sequence). Trimming at V came to 5 bases and at J to 4 bases, leaving 8 bases not matched to a gene. The CDR3 consists of 15 residues. The chain's CDR3 is CASSPRDRGSYEQYF. DNA of the CDR3: TGTGCCAGTAGTCCCCGGGACAGGGGATCGTACGAGCAGTACTTC.

CDR3 amino acids: CASSKGETGPNEQFF. CDR3 nucleotides: TGTGCCAGCAGCAAAGGAGAGACAGGCCCCAATGAGCAGTTCTTC. This chain uses TRBV21-1 with TRBJ2-1; TRBD1, the table's D call, was not compared with the DNA. TRBV21-1 is an annotated pseudogene. This CDR3 has 15 residues.

This clone was counted between two and nine times. V is TRBV5-1 and J is TRBJ1-1, with 7 nucleotides matching TRBD1. Losses at the gene ends were 3 bases for V and 5 bases for J; bases not matched to a gene: 7. Germline CDR1 and CDR2: SGHRS and YFSETQ. CDR3 length: 14 amino acids. The CDR3 region is CASSSRQGWTEAFF. CDR3 nucleotides: TGCGCCAGCAGCTCCCGACAGGGATGGACTGAAGCTTTCTTT. Drawing the rest from reference TRBV5-1 and TRBJ1-1, the complete variable domain is KAGVTQTPRYLIKTRGQQVTLSCSPISGHRSVSWYQQTPGQGLQFLFEYFSETQRNKGNFPGRFSGRQFSNSRSEMNVSTLELGDSALYLCASSSRQGWTEAFFGQGTRLTVV.

This clone has only one observation. The chain couples TRBV13 to TRBJ1-4, with 8 bases fitting TRBD1. Germline CDR1 and CDR2: PRHDT and FYEKMQ (reference sequence). The ends lost 3 bases at V and 7 bases at J; junction bases unmatched: 10. The CDR3 length is 16 residues. In nucleotides, the CDR3 is TGTGCCAGCAGCTTCCGTAGGACAGGGTCTGGTGAAAAACTGTTTTTT. Translation: CASSFRRTGSGEKLFF.